These 23 T cell receptor beta chains share one sample of origin, sequenced in a study of regulatory T cells in long-lasting Graves disease. The time point is: newly diagnosed GD, antithyroid drugs for less than 3 months. The TCR library was prepared using RNA isolated from PBMCs. Relying on iRepertoire HTBI primers and Arm-PCR of CDR3 regions, the team built TCR beta libraries. TCRdb recomputed calls from the multiplex PCR reads with MiXCR, one row per CDR3 protein. The repertoire includes about 620,000 distinct CDR3 sequences, about 15% of them detected once, and 18% sits in the top ten. This sample also appeared in a second study, on T cells in Graves' hyperthyroidism and ophthalmopathy.

The sequencing here drew on peripheral blood mononuclear cells (PBMCs), taken at new diagnosis, from a patient treated with antithyroid drugs. These receptors were taken from a woman in her twenties or thirties with Graves disease.

This clonotype was seen ten or more times. This chain links TRBV24-1 with TRBJ2-3; D is undetermined. CDR3 length equals 12 residues. V lost 0 bases, J lost 9 bases, and 6 bases lay in between. CDR1 is KGHDR, CDR2 SFDVKD, per germline. CDR3 nucleotide sequence: TGTGCCACCAGTGATTTGAGGCTAACGCAGTATTTT. Protein product: CATSDLRLTQYF.

This clonotype came up many times. This sequence joins TRBV28 and TRBJ1-4; 8 bases align to TRBD1. CDR1 MDHEN and CDR2 SYDVKM come from the germline V gene. The ends lost 5 bases at V and 8 bases at J; junction bases unmatched: 13. This CDR3 is built from 16 residues. The CDR3 nucleotides read TGTGCCAGCAGTCACGACCGGGACAGGTTTTTCGAAAAACTGTTTTTT. As protein: CASSHDRDRFFEKLFF.

The rearrangement joins TRBV12-3 or TRBV12-4 to TRBJ2-1; D not certain. The CDR3 extends over 12 amino acids. V was trimmed by 5 bases and J by 8 bases, leaving 10 bases between them. This chain's CDR3 is CASSRMIDEQFF. CDR3 DNA: TGTGCCAGCAGTAGAATGATCGATGAGCAGTTCTTC.

The V and J genes are TRBV4-1 and TRBJ1-1; no clear D gene. Germline V lookup: CDR1 MGHRA, CDR2 YSYEKL. Trimming stripped 4 bases from V and 4 bases from J, with 13 bases between. CDR3 size: 14 residues. DNA of the CDR3: TGCGCCAGCAGCCGAACAAGGGTGACCACTGAAGCTTTCTTT. Its translation: CASSRTRVTTEAFF.

The rearrangement links TRBV19 to TRBJ1-3; D ambiguous. This CDR3 is built from 14 residues. V was clipped by 3 bases and J by 1 base, with 7 bases between them. Germline V gene data show CDR1 as LNHDA and CDR2 as SQIVND (reference sequence). CDR3 nucleotide sequence: TGTGCCAGTAGTATGGATGGATCTGGAAACACCATATATTTT. Amino acid sequence: CASSMDGSGNTIYF.

About this clonotype itself: Given a much more abundant clone one base away, this may be a read error. This chain joins TRBV14 and TRBJ2-3; 8 nucleotides line up with TRBD2. The germline V gene encodes CDR1 SGHDN and CDR2 FVKESK. The CDR3 totals 14 residues. This chain's CDR3 is CVSSRTSLTDTQYF. The DNA for the CDR3 is TGTGTCAGCAGCCGGACTAGCCTCACAGATACGCAGTATTTT.

A few counts support this clonotype. The chain employs TRBV15 and TRBJ2-1; 8 positions match TRBD1. The CDR3 length is 16 residues. V shed 0 bases, J shed 9 bases, and the junction held 10 bases outside the gene matches. CDR1 and CDR2 from the germline V gene are LNHNV and YYDKDF (reference sequence). In DNA form, the CDR3 reads TGTGCCACCAGCAGAGATGTCAGGGACAGGCTCCGTGAGCAGTTCTTC. This encodes CATSRDVRDRLREQFF. The full variable domain, with the rest looked up from reference TRBV15 and TRBJ2-1, is DAMVIQNPRYQVTQFGKPVTLSCSQTLNHNVMYWYQQKSSQAPKLLFHYYDKDFNNEADTPDNFQSRRPNTSFCFLDIRSPGLGDTAMYLCATSRDVRDRLREQFFGPGTRLTVL.

At least ten counts were recorded for this clonotype. The chain couples TRBV28 to TRBJ1-6; D is unclear. This CDR3 spans 13 amino acids. Germline CDR1 and CDR2: MDHEN and SYDVKM. Trimming stripped 6 bases from V and 9 bases from J, with 12 bases between. The CDR3, as DNA: TGTGCCAGCAGCCGCGAGATGGTTTCACCCCTCCACTTT. Protein: CASSREMVSPLHF.

This clonotype appeared many times. J is TRBJ2-7 and V is TRBV6-1, with no clear D. The CDR3 is 13 residues long. Germline-derived CDR1 and CDR2 are MNHNS and SASEGT. V was clipped by 6 bases and J by 3 bases, with 12 bases between them. The CDR3 sequence is CASSQSESYEQYF. The CDR3, as DNA: TGTGCCAGCAGCCAATCGGAAAGCTACGAGCAGTACTTC.

This clonotype has at least ten counts. The chain combines TRBV2 with TRBJ2-7, with 7 bases identical to TRBD2. The CDR3 has 11 amino acids. Germline CDR1 reads SNHLY; CDR2 reads FYNNEI. After removal of 2 bases from V and 13 bases from J, the junction contained 5 bases not matched to a gene. CDR3 sequence: CASSESQREYF. The DNA of the CDR3 is TGTGCCAGCAGTGAATCCCAGCGGGAATACTTC.

This clonotype was recorded at least ten times. The CDR3 nucleotides read TGTGCCAGCAGTTTCTTTGGACTACAGACAGATACGCAGTATTTT. Residues: CASSFFGLQTDTQYF. The chain is built from TRBV27 and TRBJ2-3; TRBD2 is a possible D gene (6 bases). The CDR3 contains 15 residues. V was shortened by 3 bases and J by 3 bases, with 13 bases between the two germline ends. The V gene's germline CDR1 is MNHEY and CDR2 SMNVEV (reference sequence).

In this sample, this clonotype turned up once. V usage is TRBV24-1 and J usage is TRBJ1-2; 9 bases match TRBD1. In germline, CDR1 is KGHDR, CDR2 SFDVKD. This CDR3 has 15 amino acids. Trimming at V came to 3 bases and at J to 8 bases, leaving 9 bases not matched to a gene. The CDR3 region is CATSDPAGTGLGYTF. CDR3 DNA: TGTGCCACCAGTGATCCCGCCGGGACAGGGCTCGGCTACACCTTC.

This clonotype was found many times. This chain uses TRBV12-3 or TRBV12-4 with TRBJ1-1, with 8 positions matching TRBD1. The CDR3 extends over 16 amino acids. V dropped 5 bases and J dropped 0; count of bases not matched to a gene: 8. CDR3 nucleotide sequence: TGTGCCAGCAGTCGAGGACAGGGAGCCTTGAACACTGAAGCTTTCTTT. It specifies CASSRGQGALNTEAFF.

This chain joins TRBV20-1 and TRBJ2-1; 11 positions match TRBD2. Germline V CDR1 and CDR2: DFQATT, SNEGSKA (reference sequence). There are 18 residues in the CDR3. Losses at the gene ends were 5 bases for V and 7 bases for J; bases not matched to a gene: 19. CDR3 nucleotide sequence: TGCAGTGCTCAGAGGGGCCCCTTAGCGGGAGGGCCTAGGAATGAGCAGTTCTTC. Translating it yields CSAQRGPLAGGPRNEQFF.

The chain has TRBV18 and TRBJ2-2, with 7 bases that match TRBD2. J gave up 4 bases and V 0 bases, and 2 bases lay outside the gene matches. CDR3 size: 15 residues. Germline CDR1 and CDR2: KGHSH and LQKENI. CDR3 amino acids: CASSPPGGVTGELFF. In DNA, the CDR3 is TGTGCCAGCTCACCACCGGGAGGGGTCACCGGGGAGCTGTTTTTT.

This clonotype was found many times. V and J are TRBV2 and TRBJ1-5, with D perhaps TRBD1 (6 bases). V shed 5 bases and J shed 5 bases, with 10 bases lying between them. The V gene's germline CDR1 is SNHLY and CDR2 FYNNEI. The CDR3 consists of 13 residues. The CDR3 here is CASSTDSYQPQHF. The CDR3 DNA reads as TGTGCCAGCAGTACGGACAGCTATCAGCCCCAGCATTTT.

This clonotype was seen at least ten times. The chain couples TRBV14 to TRBJ1-2, with 9 bases matching TRBD1. The V gene end was trimmed by 4 bases and the J gene end by 6 bases; junction bases not matched to a gene: 9. The CDR3 has 15 residues. Germline CDR1 SGHDN, CDR2 FVKESK. The CDR3 loop is CASSPWGTGLDGYTF. Written as DNA, the CDR3 is TGTGCCAGCAGCCCATGGGGGACAGGGTTGGATGGCTACACCTTC. The variable domain in full, with the rest retrieved from reference TRBV14 and TRBJ1-2, is EAGVTQFPSHSVIEKGQTVTLRCDPISGHDNLYWYRRVMGKEIKFLLHFVKESKQDESGMPNNRFLAERTGGTYSTLKVQPAELEDSGVYFCASSPWGTGLDGYTFGSGTRLTVV.

The V and J genes are TRBV2 and TRBJ1-1; D not certain. CDR3 length equals 13 residues. The V gene lost 7 bases and the J gene lost 3 bases, with 12 bases spanning the gap. Germline V gives CDR1 SNHLY, CDR2 FYNNEI. As DNA, the CDR3 is TGTGCCAGCACTACTACACTGGACACTGAAGCTTTCTTT. This encodes CASTTTLDTEAFF. Full variable domain (outside the CDR3, taken from reference TRBV2 and TRBJ1-1): EPEVTQTPSHQVTQMGQEVILRCVPISNHLYFYWYRQILGQKVEFLVSFYNNEISEKSEIFDDQFSVERPDGSNFTLKIRSTKLEDSAMYFCASTTTLDTEAFFGQGTRLTVV.

A few counts support this clonotype. The chain employs TRBV7-2 and TRBJ2-7; D not certain. Germline-derived CDR1 and CDR2 are SGHTA and FQGNSA. The CDR3 has 15 residues. Trimming left V 3 bases short and J 3 bases short, with 15 bases between. The CDR3 DNA sequence: TGTGCCAGCAGCTTTGGACGGACCCGACTCTACGAGCAGTACTTC. This translates into CASSFGRTRLYEQYF.

This clonotype was counted a few times. This chain joins TRBV7-3 and TRBJ2-2; 7 bases fit TRBD2. This CDR3 is built from 16 residues. J was trimmed by 3 bases and V by 4 bases; bases with no gene match: 8. Germline CDR1 and CDR2: SGHTA and FQGTGA. The CDR3 region is CASSSAGGRYTGELFF. The CDR3 nucleotides are TGTGCCAGCAGCTCCGCCGGGGGGAGGTACACCGGGGAGCTGTTTTTT.

This clonotype was seen ten or more times. Its ends do not fully match the called genes, so a read error is possible. The V gene is TRBV11-2, the J gene TRBJ2-7, with D uncertain. The V gene's germline CDR1 is SGHAT and CDR2 FQNNGV. The CDR3 loop spans 14 amino acids. The CDR3 protein is CASSLIVFSNEQYF. In nucleotides, the CDR3 is TGTGCCAGCAGCTTAATAGTCTTCTCCAACGAGCAGTACTTC. Full variable domain (rest looked up from reference TRBV11-2 and TRBJ2-7): EAGVAQSPRYKIIEKRQSVAFWCNPISGHATLYWYQQILGQGPKLLIQFQNNGVVDDSQLPKDRFSAERLKGVDSTLKIQPAKLEDSAVYLCASSLIVFSNEQYFGPGTRLTVT.

This clonotype was detected ten times or more. The rearrangement joins TRBV5-1 to TRBJ1-3; no clear D. The CDR3 extends over 14 amino acids. The germline gives CDR1 SGHRS, CDR2 YFSETQ. The V end lost 0 bases, the J end lost 3 bases, and 7 bases lay between the germline ends. CDR3 DNA sequence: TGCGCCAGCAGCTTGGGGTATGATGGAAACACCATATATTTT. It specifies CASSLGYDGNTIYF.

This clonotype came up a few times. This chain joins TRBV2 and TRBJ1-2; possible D gene TRBD1, 6 bases. CDR1 and CDR2 from the germline V gene are SNHLY and FYNNEI. Trimming took off 11 bases at V and 7 bases at J, with 14 bases between the two ends. The CDR3 spans 11 residues. This CDR3 is CAGDRYRGYTF. CDR3 nucleotide sequence: TGTGCCGGAGACAGGTATCGTGGCTACACCTTC.